This entry lists 32 T cell receptor beta chains sequenced from one sample in a study of human T cells and chemical hapten exposure. Time point meaning: patch test 3, about 24 weeks after DPC sensitization. The sample's treatment: therapeutic diphenylcyclopropenone sensitization with weekly scalp DPC. TCRdb independently ran MiXCR on the RACE reads; one entry per CDR3 protein. The sample records about 52,000 distinct CDR3 sequences, roughly 10% being singletons. Material: whole blood, obtained in connection with sensitization to the hapten diphenylcyclopropenone (DPC). Receptors originate from a woman in her thirties or forties with alopecia areata. Some clones in this sample may be carry-over from other donors' samples.

This chain links TRBV12-3 or TRBV12-4 with TRBJ1-2, with D uncertain. The germline V and J ends were trimmed by 7 bases and 2 bases, with 5 bases remaining between them. The CDR3 runs 11 residues. DNA of the CDR3: TGTGCCAGCACAACGAACTATGGCTACACCTTC. Amino acids: CASTTNYGYTF.

A few counts support this clonotype. The J gene is TRBJ1-1, the V gene TRBV30, with TRBD1 as a possible D gene (6 bases). The V and J ends lost 1 base and 3 bases respectively, with 15 bases between them. Germline V gene sequence: CDR1 GTSNPN, CDR2 SVGIG (reference sequence). CDR3 size: 15 residues. The CDR3 DNA is TGTGCCTGGAGTGCGGATACAGGGAGGCACACTGAAGCTTTCTTT. Its translation is CAWSADTGRHTEAFF.

The J gene is TRBJ2-3, the V gene TRBV7-9; TRBD2 matches at 9 bases. The CDR3 runs to 16 residues. Germline loops: CDR1 SEHNR, CDR2 FQNEAQ (reference sequence). V dropped 1 base and J dropped 0; count of bases not matched to a gene: 2. The CDR3 loop is CASSLGLAVSTDTQYF. The CDR3, as DNA: TGTGCCAGCAGCTTAGGACTAGCGGTTAGCACAGATACGCAGTATTTT.

This clonotype came up a few times. The chain carries TRBV19 and TRBJ2-2; unclear D gene. The CDR3 is made up of 12 amino acids. With 6 bases removed from V and 7 bases from J, the gap between germline ends came to 9 bases. The germline CDR1 and CDR2 sequences are LNHDA and SQIVND (reference sequence). The chain's CDR3 is CASRESYGELFF. The CDR3 DNA is TGTGCCAGTAGGGAATCTTACGGGGAGCTGTTTTTT.

The chain is built from TRBV9 and TRBJ2-1; 9 bases match TRBD1. The CDR3 length is 14 residues. Trimming took 4 bases from V and 9 from J; bases not matched to a gene: 8. Germline V CDR1 and CDR2: SGDLS, YYNGEE. CDR3 bases: TGTGCCAGCAGCACTCGGACAGGGGTAGGTGAGCAGTTCTTC. Protein sequence: CASSTRTGVGEQFF.

This rearrangement joins TRBV20-1 to TRBJ2-7; D might be TRBD1 (6 bases). From germline, CDR1 is DFQATT and CDR2 SNEGSKA (reference sequence). V lost 5 bases and J lost 6, with 11 bases in between. The CDR3 spans 11 residues. Written as DNA, the CDR3 is TGCAGTGCTCGCCCAGGGGCCGAGCAGTACTTC. This translates into CSARPGAEQYF.

This clonotype was recorded a few times. V usage is TRBV10-3 and J usage is TRBJ1-2, with D possibly being TRBD1 (5 bases). Looked up from germline, CDR1 is ENHRY and CDR2 is SYGVKD. This CDR3 has 14 amino acids. The V end was cut by 5 bases, the J end by 2 bases, with 12 bases between. The CDR3 is CAISRDGENYGYTF. The CDR3 nucleotides read TGTGCCATCAGTCGGGACGGAGAAAACTATGGCTACACCTTC.

This sequence joins TRBV20-1 and TRBJ2-3; the match to TRBD2 covers 11 bases. The V gene end was trimmed by 2 bases and the J gene end by 2 bases; junction bases not matched to a gene: 6. This CDR3 comprises 16 residues. CDR1 is DFQATT and CDR2 is SNEGSKA in the germline V gene (reference sequence). CDR3: CSARRLAGGDTDTQYF. The CDR3 nucleotides are TGCAGTGCTAGAAGGCTAGCGGGGGGAGACACAGATACGCAGTATTTT.

The chain joins TRBV6-6 to TRBJ2-2; maybe TRBD1 (6 bases). CDR3 size: 13 residues. Germline CDR1 reads MNHNY; CDR2 reads SVGAGI (reference sequence). Trimming removed 7 bases at V and 7 bases at J, with 13 bases between. The CDR3: CASTPGAGGELFF. The CDR3 DNA reads TGTGCCAGCACCCCAGGGGCGGGCGGGGAGCTGTTTTTT.

The J gene is TRBJ2-1, the V gene TRBV28; no firm D call. The germline CDR1 and CDR2 sequences are MDHEN and SYDVKM. The CDR3 length is 11 residues. V was shortened by 7 bases and J by 8 bases, with 9 bases between the two germline ends. In nucleotides, the CDR3 is TGTGCCAGCACGCGGCGAGATGAGCAGTTCTTC. It translates to CASTRRDEQFF.

This clonotype was observed a few times. V usage is TRBV7-6 and J usage is TRBJ1-3, with TRBD1 matching over 11 bases. Trimming took 4 bases from V and 4 from J; bases not matched to a gene: 3. The V gene's germline CDR1 is SGHVS and CDR2 FNYEAQ. The CDR3 is 15 residues long. As DNA, the CDR3 is TGTGCCAGCAGCTCGGGACAGGGGGACGGAAACACCATATATTTT. Its translation is CASSSGQGDGNTIYF.

The chain couples TRBV11-2 to TRBJ1-3; D gene ambiguous. V was clipped by 0 bases and J by 5 bases, with 20 bases between them. From germline, CDR1 is SGHAT and CDR2 FQNNGV. The CDR3 is 18 amino acids. The CDR3 DNA reads as TGTGCCAGCAGCTTAGAAGGATCCCTGAGAGGGCCCAGAAACACCATATATTTT. Amino acid sequence: CASSLEGSLRGPRNTIYF.

This sequence joins TRBV10-2 and TRBJ2-7; 9 bases are shared with TRBD1. CDR3 size: 15 residues. The V and J ends lost 6 bases and 5 bases, in that order; junction bases with no gene match: 11. CDR1 is WSHSY, CDR2 SAAADI, per germline. Here the CDR3 reads CASRIAGTGSNEQYF. CDR3 in DNA: TGCGCCAGCAGGATTGCCGGGACAGGGTCTAACGAGCAGTACTTC.

This clonotype came up many times. The chain links TRBV6-5 to TRBJ1-1; a possible D gene is TRBD1 (6 bases). Germline loops: CDR1 MNHEY, CDR2 SVGAGI. CDR3 length: 15 amino acids. V was pared by 6 bases and J by 5 bases, with 19 bases between. The CDR3 spells CASRFKSDSSTEAFF. In nucleotides, the CDR3 is TGTGCCAGCAGATTCAAATCGGACAGCTCGACTGAAGCTTTCTTT.

At least ten counts were recorded for this clonotype. The chain combines TRBV2 with TRBJ2-7; D possibly uses TRBD1 or TRBD2 (5 bases each). V dropped 6 bases and J dropped 3 bases, with 9 bases sitting between them. The CDR3 totals 12 residues. CDR1 SNHLY and CDR2 FYNNEI come from the germline V gene. Here the CDR3 DNA reads TGTGCCAGCAGCCGGGACGGCTACGAGCAGTACTTC. As protein: CASSRDGYEQYF.

This clonotype was found many times. The V gene is TRBV27, the J gene TRBJ1-4, with D possibly matching TRBD1 (5 bases). CDR3 size: 14 residues. V was clipped by 2 bases and J by 7 bases, with 11 bases between them. Looked up from germline, CDR1 is MNHEY and CDR2 is SMNVEV (reference sequence). The CDR3 spells CASSLAGSREKLFF. CDR3 DNA sequence: TGTGCCAGCAGTTTAGCAGGGTCTCGTGAAAAACTGTTTTTT. The full variable domain, in which reference TRBV27 and TRBJ1-4 provide the parts outside the CDR3, is EAQVTQNPRYLITVTGKKLTVTCSQNMNHEYMSWYRQDPGLGLRQIYYSMNVEVTDKGDVPEGYKVSRKEKRNFPLILESPSPNQTSLYFCASSLAGSREKLFFGSGTQLSVL.

Comments on this clonotype: This may stem from a read error, because a much larger clone lies one nucleotide away. The chain is built from TRBV3-1 and TRBJ2-1; 13 bases are a match to TRBD2. Germline-derived CDR1 and CDR2 are LGHDT and YNNKEL (reference sequence). Trimming at V came to 6 bases and at J to 4 bases, leaving 3 bases not matched to a gene. There are 15 residues in the CDR3. The CDR3 protein is CASSWTSGGYNEQFF. For the CDR3, the DNA is TGTGCCAGCAGTTGGACTAGCGGGGGTTACAATGAGCAGTTCTTC.

On this clonotype: This sequence may be a read error, since a much larger clone differs from it by one base. V is TRBV6-5 and J is TRBJ2-5, with 8 bases lining up with TRBD2. The V gene's germline CDR1 is MNHEY and CDR2 SVGAGI. CDR3 size: 16 residues. Unmatched junction bases numbered 15, after V lost 7 bases and J lost 5 bases. The DNA for the CDR3 is TGTGCCAGCAATCAGCTGGTGGTAGCGGGGAGTGAGACCCAGTACTTC. It yields the protein CASNQLVVAGSETQYF.

This clonotype was recorded many times. The V call is TRBV11-2, the J call TRBJ2-3; maybe TRBD1 (6 bases). Germline V lookup: CDR1 SGHAT, CDR2 FQNNGV. The V gene lost 4 bases and the J gene lost 7 bases, with 18 bases spanning the gap. This CDR3 is built from 15 residues. The CDR3 sequence is CASSSVAGVEHTQYF. The CDR3 nucleotides read TGTGCCAGCAGCTCCGTCGCAGGGGTCGAACATACGCAGTATTTT.

A few counts support this clonotype. This chain uses TRBV11-2 with TRBJ2-7; no clear D. Germline V CDR1 and CDR2: SGHAT, FQNNGV. This CDR3 is 13 amino acids long. V gave up 2 bases and J gave up 3 bases, with 8 bases separating them. The CDR3, as DNA: TGTGCCAGCAGCTTAAGTTCTGGCTACGAGCAGTACTTC. Its protein is CASSLSSGYEQYF.

Only a few counts were recorded for this clonotype. The V and J genes are TRBV7-9 and TRBJ1-1; TRBD1 agrees at 7 bases. This CDR3 is built from 17 residues. The trim removed 8 bases at V and 7 bases at J, leaving 22 bases unmatched. Germline CDR1 reads SEHNR; CDR2 reads FQNEAQ (reference sequence). CDR3 in amino acids: CASGAGPSTGYGGEAFF. CDR3 sequence (DNA): TGTGCCAGCGGAGCTGGGCCGTCGACAGGGTATGGAGGTGAAGCTTTCTTT.

This clonotype was found a few times. The rearrangement joins TRBV5-1 to TRBJ1-1; no firm D call. The germline CDR1 and CDR2 sequences are SGHRS and YFSETQ. There are 13 residues in the CDR3. The germline V and J ends were trimmed by 0 bases and 4 bases, with 7 bases remaining between them. The CDR3 sequence: CASSLGGSTEAFF. The CDR3 DNA follows: TGCGCCAGCAGCTTGGGAGGGAGCACTGAAGCTTTCTTT.

This clonotype was seen a handful of times. The chain is built from TRBV18 and TRBJ2-5, with no clear D. The germline V gene encodes CDR1 KGHSH and CDR2 LQKENI. The CDR3 length is 12 residues. Deletions cut 0 bases from V and 5 bases from J, with 4 bases between. This CDR3 is CASSPPGETQYF. DNA of the CDR3: TGTGCCAGCTCACCACCAGGCGAGACCCAGTACTTC.

This clonotype was seen ten or more times. The rearrangement joins TRBV7-6 to TRBJ2-7, with TRBD1 matching over 9 bases. Germline V gene lookup returns CDR1 SGHVS and CDR2 FNYEAQ. The length of the CDR3 is 14 residues. V dropped 5 bases and J dropped 4; count of bases not matched to a gene: 6. CDR3 in amino acids: CASSQFGTGYEQYF. The CDR3 DNA is TGTGCCAGCAGCCAATTCGGGACAGGGTACGAGCAGTACTTC.

The chain carries TRBV3-1 and TRBJ1-1, with 7 bases fitting TRBD1. In germline, CDR1 is LGHDT, CDR2 YNNKEL (reference sequence). With 4 bases clipped from V and 5 bases from J, the junction kept 10 bases outside the gene matches. This CDR3 has 15 residues. In nucleotides, the CDR3 is TGTGCCAGCAGCCTCATACAGGGGAGTGGAACTGAAGCTTTCTTT. It codes for CASSLIQGSGTEAFF. Filled out from reference TRBV3-1 and TRBJ1-1, the complete variable domain reads DTAVSQTPKYLVTQMGNDKSIKCEQNLGHDTMYWYKQDSKKFLKIMFSYNNKELIINETVPNRFSPKSPDKAHLNLHINSLELGDSAVYFCASSLIQGSGTEAFFGQGTRLTVV.

The J gene is TRBJ2-7, the V gene TRBV18; D is uncertain. CDR1 and CDR2 from the germline V gene are KGHSH and LQKENI. This CDR3 is 14 amino acids long. Between the trimmed V and J ends, which lost 6 bases and 0 bases, there was a span of 12 bases. CDR3 bases: TGTGCCAGCTCTGCCCGGTCAGACTCCTACGAGCAGTACTTC. As protein: CASSARSDSYEQYF.

This clonotype was detected only a few times. The CDR3 reads CSVGANSGNTIYF. CDR3 sequence (DNA): TGCAGCGTTGGTGCCAACTCTGGAAACACCATATATTTT. The gene calls are TRBV29-1 and TRBJ1-3; D is unresolved. V lost 4 bases to trimming and J lost 0 bases, with 7 bases between them. Germline-derived CDR1 and CDR2 are SQVTM and ANQGSEA. This CDR3 is built from 13 residues.

The V call is TRBV3-1, the J call TRBJ1-1; a weak D match, TRBD1 (5 bases). Looked up from germline, CDR1 is LGHDT and CDR2 is YNNKEL (reference sequence). The CDR3 spans 12 residues. Trimming cost V 3 bases and J 4 bases, with 6 bases left between them. CDR3 protein: CASSQGPTEAFF. The CDR3 DNA sequence: TGTGCCAGCAGCCAGGGGCCCACTGAAGCTTTCTTT.

The V and J genes are TRBV7-8 and TRBJ2-3; 7 nucleotides agree with TRBD1. This CDR3 comprises 16 residues. The V gene's germline CDR1 is SGHVS and CDR2 FQNEAQ. V lost 2 bases and J lost 4; bases outside the gene matches: 9. As DNA, the CDR3 is TGTGCCAGCAGCTTAAAGTTGACAGGGACCCCAGATACGCAGTATTTT. It yields the protein CASSLKLTGTPDTQYF.

The chain has TRBV2 and TRBJ1-1; TRBD1 is a possible D gene (5 bases). Germline V lookup: CDR1 SNHLY, CDR2 FYNNEI. The CDR3 extends over 15 amino acids. Trimming removed 11 bases at V and 0 bases at J, with 19 bases between. In DNA, the CDR3 is TGTGCCCGCAAACGGACATCGGGGGTGAACACTGAAGCTTTCTTT. This gives the protein CARKRTSGVNTEAFF.

This clonotype was observed a few times. The V gene is TRBV20-1, the J gene TRBJ1-1; D ambiguous. Trimming left V 1 base short and J 10 bases short, with 10 bases between. CDR3 length equals 11 residues. CDR1 and CDR2 (germline): DFQATT, SNEGSKA (reference sequence). DNA for the CDR3: TGCAGTGCTAGAGGCGAGGATACAGCTTTCTTT. It is translated as CSARGEDTAFF.

This clonotype was counted ten times or more. This chain connects TRBV4-2 to TRBJ1-5; D is unclear. The CDR3 has 15 residues. The germline gives CDR1 LGHNA, CDR2 YNFKEQ. Trimming took 0 bases from V and 2 from J, leaving 8 bases between them. CDR3 nucleotide sequence: TGTGCCAGCAGCCAAGACGCTTTGGGCAATCAGCCCCAGCATTTT. Translating gives CASSQDALGNQPQHF.